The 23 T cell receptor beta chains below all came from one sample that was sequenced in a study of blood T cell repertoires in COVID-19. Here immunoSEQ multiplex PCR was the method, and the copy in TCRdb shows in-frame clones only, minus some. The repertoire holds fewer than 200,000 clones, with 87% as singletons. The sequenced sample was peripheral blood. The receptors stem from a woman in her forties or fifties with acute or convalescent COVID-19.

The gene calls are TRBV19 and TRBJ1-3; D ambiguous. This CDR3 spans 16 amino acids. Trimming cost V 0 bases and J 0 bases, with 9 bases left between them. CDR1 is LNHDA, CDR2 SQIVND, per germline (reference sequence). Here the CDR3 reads CASSIEGGFSGNTIYF. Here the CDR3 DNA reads TGTGCCAGTAGTATAGAGGGAGGATTCTCTGGAAACACCATATATTTT.

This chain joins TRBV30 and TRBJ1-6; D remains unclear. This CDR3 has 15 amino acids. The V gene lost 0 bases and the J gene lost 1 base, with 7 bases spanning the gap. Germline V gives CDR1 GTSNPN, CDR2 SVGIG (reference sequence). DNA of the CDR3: TGTGCCTGGAGTGTACGAGTTTCCTATAATTCACCCCTCCACTTT. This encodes CAWSVRVSYNSPLHF.

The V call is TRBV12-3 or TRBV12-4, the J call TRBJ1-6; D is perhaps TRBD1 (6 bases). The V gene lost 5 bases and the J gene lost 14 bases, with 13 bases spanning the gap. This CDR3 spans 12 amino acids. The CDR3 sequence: CASSTGTSSLHF. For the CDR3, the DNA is TGTGCCAGCAGTACAGGGACGTCTTCCCTCCACTTT.

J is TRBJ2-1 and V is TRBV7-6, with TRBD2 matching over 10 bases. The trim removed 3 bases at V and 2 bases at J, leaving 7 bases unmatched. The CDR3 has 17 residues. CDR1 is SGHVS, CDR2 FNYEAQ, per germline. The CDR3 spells CASSFRTSGLPYNEQFF. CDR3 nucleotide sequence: TGTGCCAGCAGCTTCAGGACTAGCGGTTTACCCTACAATGAGCAGTTCTTC. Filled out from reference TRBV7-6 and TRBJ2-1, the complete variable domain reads GAGVSQSPRYKVTKRGQDVALRCDPISGHVSLYWYRQALGQGPEFLTYFNYEAQQDKSGLPNDRFSAERPEGSISTLTIQRTEQRDSAMYRCASSFRTSGLPYNEQFFGPGTRLTVL.

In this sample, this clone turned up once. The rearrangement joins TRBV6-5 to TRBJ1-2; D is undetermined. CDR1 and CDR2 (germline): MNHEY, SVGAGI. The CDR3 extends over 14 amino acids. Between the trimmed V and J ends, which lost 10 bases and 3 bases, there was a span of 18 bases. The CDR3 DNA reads TGTGCCACCCGGGTTAGCGACGAATACTATGGCTACACCTTC. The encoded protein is CATRVSDEYYGYTF.

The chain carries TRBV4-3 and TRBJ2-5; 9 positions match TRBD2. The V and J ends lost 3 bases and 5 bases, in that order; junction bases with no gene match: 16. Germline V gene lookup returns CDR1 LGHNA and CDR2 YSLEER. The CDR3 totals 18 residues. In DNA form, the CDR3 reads TGCGCCAGCAGCCAGGACTTTGGCGGGGGGGTAGAAAGGGAGACCCAGTACTTC. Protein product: CASSQDFGGGVERETQYF.

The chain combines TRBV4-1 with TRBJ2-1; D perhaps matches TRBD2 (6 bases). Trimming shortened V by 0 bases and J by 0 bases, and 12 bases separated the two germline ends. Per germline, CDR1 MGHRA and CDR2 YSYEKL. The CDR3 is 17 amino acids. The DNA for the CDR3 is TGCGCCAGCAGCCAAGAGCGAGCGGACTACTCCTACAATGAGCAGTTCTTC. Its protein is CASSQERADYSYNEQFF.

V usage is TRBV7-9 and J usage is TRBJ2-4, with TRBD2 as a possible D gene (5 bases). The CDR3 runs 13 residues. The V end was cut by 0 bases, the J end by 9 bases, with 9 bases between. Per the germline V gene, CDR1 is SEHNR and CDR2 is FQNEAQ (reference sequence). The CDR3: CASSLAGVGIQYF. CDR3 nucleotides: TGTGCCAGCAGCTTAGCGGGAGTGGGCATTCAGTACTTC. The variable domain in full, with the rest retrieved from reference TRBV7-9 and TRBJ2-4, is DTGVSQNPRHKITKRGQNVTFRCDPISEHNRLYWYRQTLGQGPEFLTYFQNEAQLEKSRLLSDRFSAERPKGSFSTLEIQRTEQGDSAMYLCASSLAGVGIQYFGAGTRLSVL.

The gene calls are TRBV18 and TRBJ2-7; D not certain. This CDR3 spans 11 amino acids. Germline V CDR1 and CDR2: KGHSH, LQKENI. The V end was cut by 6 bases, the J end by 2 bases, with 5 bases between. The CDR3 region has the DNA TGTGCCAGCTCCCAGACCTACGAGCAGTACTTC. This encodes CASSQTYEQYF.

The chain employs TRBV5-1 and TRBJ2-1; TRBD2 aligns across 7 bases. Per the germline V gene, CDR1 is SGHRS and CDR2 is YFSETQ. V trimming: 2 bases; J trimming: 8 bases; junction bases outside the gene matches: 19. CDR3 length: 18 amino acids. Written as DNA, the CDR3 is TGCGCCAGCAGCTTCCCCTCCGGGGCGGGGGTTGGTGAAGATGAGCAGTTCTTC. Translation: CASSFPSGAGVGEDEQFF.

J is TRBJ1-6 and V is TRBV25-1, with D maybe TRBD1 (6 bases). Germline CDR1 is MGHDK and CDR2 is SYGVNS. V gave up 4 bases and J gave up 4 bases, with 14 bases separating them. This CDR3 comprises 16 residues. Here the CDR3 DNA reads TGTGCCAGCAGTGCCACAGGGAGCCCGTATAATTCACCCCTCCACTTT. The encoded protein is CASSATGSPYNSPLHF.

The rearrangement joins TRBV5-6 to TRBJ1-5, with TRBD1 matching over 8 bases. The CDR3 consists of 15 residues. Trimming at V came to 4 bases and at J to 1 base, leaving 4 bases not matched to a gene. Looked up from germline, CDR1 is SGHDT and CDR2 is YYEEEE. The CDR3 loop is CASSSDRGSNQPQHF. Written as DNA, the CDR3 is TGTGCCAGCAGCAGCGACAGGGGAAGCAATCAGCCCCAGCATTTT.

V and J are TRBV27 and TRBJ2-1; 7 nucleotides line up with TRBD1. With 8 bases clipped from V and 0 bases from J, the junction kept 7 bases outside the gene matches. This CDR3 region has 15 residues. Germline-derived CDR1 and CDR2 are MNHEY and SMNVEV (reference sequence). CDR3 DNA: TGTGCCAGCTGTCCGTGGGACAGCTCCTACAATGAGCAGTTCTTC. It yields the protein CASCPWDSSYNEQFF.

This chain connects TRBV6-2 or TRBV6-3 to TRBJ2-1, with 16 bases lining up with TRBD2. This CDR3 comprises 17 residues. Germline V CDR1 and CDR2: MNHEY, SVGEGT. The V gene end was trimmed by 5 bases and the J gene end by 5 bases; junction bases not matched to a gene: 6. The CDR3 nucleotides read TGTGCCAGCAGTGGGACTAGCGGGAGGGTTCCGGACAATGAGCAGTTCTTC. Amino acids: CASSGTSGRVPDNEQFF.

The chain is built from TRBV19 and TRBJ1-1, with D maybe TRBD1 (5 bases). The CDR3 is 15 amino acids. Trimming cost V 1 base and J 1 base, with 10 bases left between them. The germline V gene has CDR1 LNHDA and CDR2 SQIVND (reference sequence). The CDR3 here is CASSIVPGQNTEAFF. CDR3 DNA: TGTGCCAGTAGTATAGTCCCAGGGCAGAACACTGAAGCTTTCTTT.

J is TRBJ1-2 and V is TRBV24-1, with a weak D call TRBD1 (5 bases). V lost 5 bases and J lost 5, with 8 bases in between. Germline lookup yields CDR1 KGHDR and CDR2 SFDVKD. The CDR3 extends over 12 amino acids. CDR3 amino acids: CATSAKGYGYTF. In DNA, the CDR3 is TGTGCCACCAGTGCCAAGGGGTATGGCTACACCTTC.

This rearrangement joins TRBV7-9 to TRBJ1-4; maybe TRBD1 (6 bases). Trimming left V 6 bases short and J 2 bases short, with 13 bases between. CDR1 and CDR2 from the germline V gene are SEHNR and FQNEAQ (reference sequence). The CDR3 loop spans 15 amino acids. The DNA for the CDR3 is TGTGCCAGCAGTCAATACAGGGACACTAATGAAAAACTGTTTTTT. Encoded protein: CASSQYRDTNEKLFF.

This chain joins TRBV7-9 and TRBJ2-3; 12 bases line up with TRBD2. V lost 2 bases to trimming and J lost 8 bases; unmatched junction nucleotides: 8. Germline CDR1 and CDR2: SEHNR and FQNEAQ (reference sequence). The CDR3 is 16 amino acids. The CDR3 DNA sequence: TGTGCCAGCAGCTTATTGTCGCTAGCGGGGGGGCTTACGCAGTATTTT. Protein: CASSLLSLAGGLTQYF.

In nucleotides, the CDR3 is TGCGCCAGCAGCTTGGTCCAGCGGGGCACCTACGAGCAGTACTTC. Translation gives CASSLVQRGTYEQYF. The V call is TRBV5-1, the J call TRBJ2-7; 7 bases agree with TRBD2. CDR3 size: 15 residues. Germline assignment: CDR1 SGHRS and CDR2 YFSETQ. J gave up 2 bases and V 0 bases, and 5 bases lay outside the gene matches.

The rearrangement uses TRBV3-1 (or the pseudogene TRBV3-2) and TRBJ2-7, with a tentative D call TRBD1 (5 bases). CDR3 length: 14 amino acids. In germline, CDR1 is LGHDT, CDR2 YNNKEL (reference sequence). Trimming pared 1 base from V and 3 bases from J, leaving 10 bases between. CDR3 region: CASSQVQARYEQYF. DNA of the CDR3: TGTGCCAGCAGCCAAGTACAGGCCCGCTACGAGCAGTACTTC.

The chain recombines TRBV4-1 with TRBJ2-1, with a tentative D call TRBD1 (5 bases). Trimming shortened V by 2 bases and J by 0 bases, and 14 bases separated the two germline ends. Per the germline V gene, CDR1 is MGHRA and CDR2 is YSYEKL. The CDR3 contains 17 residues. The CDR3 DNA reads TGCGCCAGCAGCCAATACTCGACAGCCCGCTCCTACAATGAGCAGTTCTTC. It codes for CASSQYSTARSYNEQFF.

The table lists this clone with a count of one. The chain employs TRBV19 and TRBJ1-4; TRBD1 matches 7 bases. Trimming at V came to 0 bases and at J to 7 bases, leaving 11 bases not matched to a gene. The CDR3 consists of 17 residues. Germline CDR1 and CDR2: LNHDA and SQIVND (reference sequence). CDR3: CASSIDPRQGGGEKLFF. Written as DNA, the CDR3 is TGTGCCAGTAGTATAGACCCCCGGCAGGGGGGAGGTGAAAAACTGTTTTTT.

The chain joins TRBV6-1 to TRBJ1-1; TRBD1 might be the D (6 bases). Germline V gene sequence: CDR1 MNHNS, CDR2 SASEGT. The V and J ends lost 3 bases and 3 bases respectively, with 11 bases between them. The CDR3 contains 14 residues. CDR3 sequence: CASSETGGDTEAFF. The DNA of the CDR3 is TGTGCCAGCAGTGAGACAGGCGGAGACACTGAAGCTTTCTTT.